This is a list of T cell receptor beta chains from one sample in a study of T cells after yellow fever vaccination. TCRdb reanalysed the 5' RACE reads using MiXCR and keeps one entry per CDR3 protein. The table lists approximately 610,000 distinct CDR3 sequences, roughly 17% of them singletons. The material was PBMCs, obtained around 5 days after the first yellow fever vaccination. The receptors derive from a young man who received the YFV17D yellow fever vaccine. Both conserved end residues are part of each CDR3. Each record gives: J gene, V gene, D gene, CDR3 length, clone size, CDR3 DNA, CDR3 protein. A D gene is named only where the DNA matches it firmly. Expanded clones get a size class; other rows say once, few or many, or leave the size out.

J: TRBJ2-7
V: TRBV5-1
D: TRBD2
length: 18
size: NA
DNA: TGCGCCAGCAGCTTGATCGGGACTAGCGGGGGGTTGGCCTACGAGCAGTACTTC
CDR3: CASSLIGTSGGLAYEQYF

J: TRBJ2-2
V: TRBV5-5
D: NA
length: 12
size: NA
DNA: TGTGCCAGCAGCTTGTGGTCCGGGGAGCTGTTTTTT
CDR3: CASSLWSGELFF

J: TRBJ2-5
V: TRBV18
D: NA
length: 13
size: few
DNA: TGTGCCAGCTCACCCCAAAGCCAAGAGACCCAGTACTTC
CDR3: CASSPQSQETQYF

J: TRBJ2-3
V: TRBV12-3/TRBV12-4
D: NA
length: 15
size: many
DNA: TGTGCCAGCAGGGGTCGGGGCACAGACACAGATACGCAGTATTTT
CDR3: CASRGRGTDTDTQYF

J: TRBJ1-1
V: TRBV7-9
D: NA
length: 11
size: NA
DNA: TGTGCCAGCAGCTTATTCGATGAAGCTTTCTTT
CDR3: CASSLFDEAFF

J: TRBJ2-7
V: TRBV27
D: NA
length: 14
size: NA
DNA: TGTGCCAGCAGTTTCCAAGGGGAATACTACGAGCAGTACTTC
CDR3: CASSFQGEYYEQYF

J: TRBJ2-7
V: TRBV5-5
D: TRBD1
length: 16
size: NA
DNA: TGTGCCAGCAGCCTGGAAACAGGGGAAACTTTCAACGAGCAGTACTTC
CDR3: CASSLETGETFNEQYF

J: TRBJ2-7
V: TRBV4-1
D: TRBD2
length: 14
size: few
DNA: TGCGCCAGCAGCCAAGATAGGGAGGGCTACGAGCAGTACTTC
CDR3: CASSQDREGYEQYF

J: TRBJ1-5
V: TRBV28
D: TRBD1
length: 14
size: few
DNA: TGTGCCAGCTACCAGGGGGGTTCCAATCAGCCCCAGCATTTT
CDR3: CASYQGGSNQPQHF

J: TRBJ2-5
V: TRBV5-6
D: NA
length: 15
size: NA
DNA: TGTGCCAGCAGCTTGGTGGCGGGAATCCAAGAGACCCAGTACTTC
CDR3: CASSLVAGIQETQYF

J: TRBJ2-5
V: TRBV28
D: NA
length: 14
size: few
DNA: TGTGCCAGCAGTTTACCTAGGACCCAAGAGACCCAGTACTTC
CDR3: CASSLPRTQETQYF

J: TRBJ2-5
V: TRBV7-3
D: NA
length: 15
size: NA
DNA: TGTGCCAGCAGCGACAGTACAGGGCGCACGGGGACCCAGTACTTC
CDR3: CASSDSTGRTGTQYF

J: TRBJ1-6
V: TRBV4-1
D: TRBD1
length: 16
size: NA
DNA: TGCGCCAGCAGCCCCTACTCGACAGGGCGAAATTCACCCCTCCACTTT
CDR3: CASSPYSTGRNSPLHF

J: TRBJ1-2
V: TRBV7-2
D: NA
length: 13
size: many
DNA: TGTGCCAGCAGCTTACGGTCCACAGAAAGCTACACCTTC
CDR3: CASSLRSTESYTF

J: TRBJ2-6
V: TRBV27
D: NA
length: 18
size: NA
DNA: TGTGCCAGCAGTTTACAGGGGCGTCTAAAGGCTGGGGCCAACGTCCTGACTTTC
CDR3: CASSLQGRLKAGANVLTF

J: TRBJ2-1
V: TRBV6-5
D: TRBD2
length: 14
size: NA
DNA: TGTGCCAGCAGTTCGCGACTAGCGGGGGGGGAGCAGTTCTTC
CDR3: CASSSRLAGGEQFF

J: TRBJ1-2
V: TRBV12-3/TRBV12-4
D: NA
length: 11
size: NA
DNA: TGTGCCAGCAGGCAGCGGGCAAGGTACACCTTC
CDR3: CASRQRARYTF

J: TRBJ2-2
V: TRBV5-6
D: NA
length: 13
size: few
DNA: TGTGCCAGCAGCGCTCAACTAGGCGGGGAGCTGTTTTTT
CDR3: CASSAQLGGELFF

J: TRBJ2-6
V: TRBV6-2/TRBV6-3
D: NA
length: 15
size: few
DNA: TGTGCCAGCAGTACCAGGAGCTCTGGGGCCAACGTCCTGACTTTC
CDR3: CASSTRSSGANVLTF

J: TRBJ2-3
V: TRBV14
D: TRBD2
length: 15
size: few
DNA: TGTGCCAGCAGCCCCACTAGCGGGGACACAGATACGCAGTATTTT
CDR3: CASSPTSGDTDTQYF

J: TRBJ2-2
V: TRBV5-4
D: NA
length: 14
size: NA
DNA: TGTGCCAGCAGCCAGGACGTGAACACCGGGGAGCTGTTTTTT
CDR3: CASSQDVNTGELFF

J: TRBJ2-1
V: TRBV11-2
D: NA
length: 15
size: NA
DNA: TGTGCCAGCAGCTCACCCCGCAGGAGGGGCAATGAGCAGTTCTTC
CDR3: CASSSPRRRGNEQFF

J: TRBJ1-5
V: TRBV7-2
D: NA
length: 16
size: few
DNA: TGTGCCAGCAGCTCCTGGGGAGGGGCCATTAATCAGCCCCAGCATTTT
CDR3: CASSSWGGAINQPQHF

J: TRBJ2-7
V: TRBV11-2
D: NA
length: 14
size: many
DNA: TGTGCCAGCAGATCACCGGGACAAATTCAGGAGCAGTACTTC
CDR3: CASRSPGQIQEQYF

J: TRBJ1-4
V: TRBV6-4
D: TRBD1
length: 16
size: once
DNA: TGTGCCAGCAGTTTGGGAGCCGGACAGGGATCTGAAAAACTGTTTTTT
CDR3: CASSLGAGQGSEKLFF

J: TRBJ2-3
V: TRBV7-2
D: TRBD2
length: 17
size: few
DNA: TGTGCCAGCAGCTTAGCGCCGGCGGGGGGTCATGCAGATACGCAGTATTTT
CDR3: CASSLAPAGGHADTQYF

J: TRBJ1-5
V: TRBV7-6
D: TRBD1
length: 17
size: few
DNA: TGTGCCAGCAGCTCCTTCCAGGGGACAGGGAGCAATCAGCCCCAGCATTTT
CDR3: CASSSFQGTGSNQPQHF

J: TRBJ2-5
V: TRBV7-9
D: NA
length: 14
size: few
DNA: TGTGCCAGCAGCTTAACTAGCCCCCAAGAGACCCAGTACTTC
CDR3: CASSLTSPQETQYF

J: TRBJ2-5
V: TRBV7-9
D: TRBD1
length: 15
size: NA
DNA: TGTGCCAGCAGCTCTGGTGAAGGGGGCGTGGAGACCCAGTACTTC
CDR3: CASSSGEGGVETQYF

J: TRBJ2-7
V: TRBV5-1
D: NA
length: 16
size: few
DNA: TGCGCCAGCAGCTTGGGAGGTAGCCAGGGTCTGGGCGAGCAGTACTTC
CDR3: CASSLGGSQGLGEQYF

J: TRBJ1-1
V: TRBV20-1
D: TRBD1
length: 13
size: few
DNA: TGCAGTGCTACGACAGGGGTTCTGTCTGAAGCTTTCTTT
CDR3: CSATTGVLSEAFF

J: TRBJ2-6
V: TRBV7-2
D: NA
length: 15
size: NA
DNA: TGTGCCAGCAGCTTAGCGTTCTCTGGGGCCAACGTCCTGACTTTC
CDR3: CASSLAFSGANVLTF